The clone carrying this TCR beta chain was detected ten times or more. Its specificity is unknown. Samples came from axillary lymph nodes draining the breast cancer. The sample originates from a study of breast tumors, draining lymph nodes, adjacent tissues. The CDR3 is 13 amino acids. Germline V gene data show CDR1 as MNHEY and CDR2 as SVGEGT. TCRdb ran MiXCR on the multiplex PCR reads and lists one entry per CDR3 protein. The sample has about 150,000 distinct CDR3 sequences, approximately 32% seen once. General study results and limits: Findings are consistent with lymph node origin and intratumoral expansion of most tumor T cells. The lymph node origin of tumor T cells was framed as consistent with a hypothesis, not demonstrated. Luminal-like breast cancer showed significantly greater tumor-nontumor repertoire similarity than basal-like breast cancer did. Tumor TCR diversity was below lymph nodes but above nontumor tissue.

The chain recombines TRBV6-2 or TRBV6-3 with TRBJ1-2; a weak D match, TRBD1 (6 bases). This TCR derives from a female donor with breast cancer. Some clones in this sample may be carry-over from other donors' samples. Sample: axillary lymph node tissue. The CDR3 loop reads CATGRIGNYGYTF. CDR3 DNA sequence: TGTGCTACAGGGAGGATAGGAAACTATGGCTACACCTTC.